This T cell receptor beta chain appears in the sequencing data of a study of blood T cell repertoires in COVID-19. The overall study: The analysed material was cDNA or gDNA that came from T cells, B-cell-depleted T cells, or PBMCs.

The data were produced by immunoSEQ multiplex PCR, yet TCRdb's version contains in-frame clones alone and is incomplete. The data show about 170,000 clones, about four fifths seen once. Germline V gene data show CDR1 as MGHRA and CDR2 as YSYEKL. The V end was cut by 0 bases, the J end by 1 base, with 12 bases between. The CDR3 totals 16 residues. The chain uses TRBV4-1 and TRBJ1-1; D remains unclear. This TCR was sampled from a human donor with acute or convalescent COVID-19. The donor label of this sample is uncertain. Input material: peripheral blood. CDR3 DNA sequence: TGCGCCAGCAGCCAAGAAGGGAGTTTGGGGAACACTGAAGCTTTCTTT. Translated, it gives CASSQEGSLGNTEAFF.